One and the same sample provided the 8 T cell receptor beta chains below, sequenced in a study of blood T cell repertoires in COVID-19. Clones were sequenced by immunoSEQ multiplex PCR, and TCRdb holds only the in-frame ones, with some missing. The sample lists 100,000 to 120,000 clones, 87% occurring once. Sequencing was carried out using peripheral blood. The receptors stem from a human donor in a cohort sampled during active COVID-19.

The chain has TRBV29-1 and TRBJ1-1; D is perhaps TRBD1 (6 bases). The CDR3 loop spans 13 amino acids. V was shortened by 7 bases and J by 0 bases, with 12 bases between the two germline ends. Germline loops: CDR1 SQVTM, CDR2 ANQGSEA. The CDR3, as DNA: TGCAGCGCTCTGGGACACTTGAACACTGAAGCTTTCTTT. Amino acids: CSALGHLNTEAFF. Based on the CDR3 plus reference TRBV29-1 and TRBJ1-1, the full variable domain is SAVISQKPSRDICQRGTSLTIQCQVDSQVTMMFWYRQQPGQSLTLIATANQGSEATYESGFVIDKFPISRPNLTFSTLTVSNMSPEDSSIYLCSALGHLNTEAFFGQGTRLTVV.

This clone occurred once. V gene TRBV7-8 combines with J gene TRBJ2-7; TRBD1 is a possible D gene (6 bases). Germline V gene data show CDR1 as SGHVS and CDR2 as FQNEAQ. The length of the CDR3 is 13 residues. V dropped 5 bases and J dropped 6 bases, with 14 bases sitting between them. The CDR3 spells CASSTRQVSEQYF. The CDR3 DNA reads TGTGCCAGCAGCACCCGACAGGTTTCCGAGCAGTACTTC.

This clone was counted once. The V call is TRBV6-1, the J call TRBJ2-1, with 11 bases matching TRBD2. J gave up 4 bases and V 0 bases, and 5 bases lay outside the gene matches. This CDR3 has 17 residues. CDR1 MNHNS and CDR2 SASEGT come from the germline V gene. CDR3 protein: CASSEALLAGAYNEQFF. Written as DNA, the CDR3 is TGTGCCAGCAGTGAAGCGCTACTAGCGGGGGCGTACAATGAGCAGTTCTTC.

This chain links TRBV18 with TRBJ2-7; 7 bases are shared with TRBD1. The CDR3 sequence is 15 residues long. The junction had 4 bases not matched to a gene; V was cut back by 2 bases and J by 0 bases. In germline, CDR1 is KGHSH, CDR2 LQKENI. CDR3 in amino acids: CASSPDRASSYEQYF. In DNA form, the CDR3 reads TGTGCCAGCTCACCAGACAGGGCAAGCTCCTACGAGCAGTACTTC.

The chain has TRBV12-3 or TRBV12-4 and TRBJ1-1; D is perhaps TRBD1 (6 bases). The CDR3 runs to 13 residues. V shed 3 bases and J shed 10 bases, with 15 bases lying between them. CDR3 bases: TGTGCCAGCAGTTTGGGGGGGCAGTATGCAGCTTTCTTT. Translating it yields CASSLGGQYAAFF.

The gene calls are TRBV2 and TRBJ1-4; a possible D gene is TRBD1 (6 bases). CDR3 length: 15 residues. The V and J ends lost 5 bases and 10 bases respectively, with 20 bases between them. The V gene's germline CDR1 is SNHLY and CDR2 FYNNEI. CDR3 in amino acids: CASSSTGTNAGKLFF. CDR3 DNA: TGTGCCAGCAGTTCTACAGGGACCAACGCGGGAAAACTGTTTTTT.

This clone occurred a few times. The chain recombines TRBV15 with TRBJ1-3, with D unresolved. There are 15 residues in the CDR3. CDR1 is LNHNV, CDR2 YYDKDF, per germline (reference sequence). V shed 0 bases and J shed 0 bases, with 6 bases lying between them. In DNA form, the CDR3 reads TGTGCCACCAGCAGAGACCTGTCCTCTGGAAACACCATATATTTT. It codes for CATSRDLSSGNTIYF.

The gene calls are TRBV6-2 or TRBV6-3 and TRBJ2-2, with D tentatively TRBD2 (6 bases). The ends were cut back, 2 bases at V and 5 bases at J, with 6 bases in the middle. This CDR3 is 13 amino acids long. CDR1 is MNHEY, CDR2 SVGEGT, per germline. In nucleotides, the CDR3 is TGTGCCAGCAGTTACGGGGGGACCGGGGAGCTGTTTTTT. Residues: CASSYGGTGELFF.